This TCR beta chain emerged from a study of blood T cell repertoires in COVID-19. Using immunoSEQ multiplex PCR, the repertoire was profiled, and TCRdb retains in-frame clones only, with some absent. Of 200,000 to 250,000 clones in the sample, 88% were seen once. Per the germline V gene, CDR1 is SGHDN and CDR2 is FVKESK. The CDR3 has 15 amino acids. With 3 bases clipped from V and 6 bases from J, the junction kept 5 bases outside the gene matches. The chain couples TRBV14 to TRBJ2-1; 10 nucleotides match TRBD1. The sample consisted of peripheral blood. This clonotype originated in a woman aged 60 to 75 with acute or convalescent COVID-19. The CDR3 nucleotides read TGTGCCAGCAGCCAGAGGACAGGGGGGGTCAATGAGCAGTTCTTC. It encodes CASSQRTGGVNEQFF.